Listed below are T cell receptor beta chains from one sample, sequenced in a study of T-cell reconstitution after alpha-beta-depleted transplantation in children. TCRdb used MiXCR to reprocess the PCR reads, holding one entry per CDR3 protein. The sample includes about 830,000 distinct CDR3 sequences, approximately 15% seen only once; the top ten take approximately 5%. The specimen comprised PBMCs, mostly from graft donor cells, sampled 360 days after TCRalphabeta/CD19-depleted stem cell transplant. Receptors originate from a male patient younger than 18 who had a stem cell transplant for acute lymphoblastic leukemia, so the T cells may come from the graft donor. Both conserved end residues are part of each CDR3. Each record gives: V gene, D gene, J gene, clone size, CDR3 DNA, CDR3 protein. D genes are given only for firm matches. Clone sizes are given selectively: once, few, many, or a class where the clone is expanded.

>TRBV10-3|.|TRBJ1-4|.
TGTGCCATCAGTGAACCAGGGCGGAACGAAAAACTGTTTTTT
CAISEPGRNEKLFF
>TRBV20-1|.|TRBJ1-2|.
TGCAGGCCGTCGGGCGAGCAACGCTATGGCTACACCTTC
CRPSGEQRYGYTF
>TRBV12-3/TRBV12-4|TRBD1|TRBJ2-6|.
TGTGCCAGCAGCCCGAGACAGGGTGGGTTCTCTGGGGCCAACGTCCTGACTTTC
CASSPRQGGFSGANVLTF
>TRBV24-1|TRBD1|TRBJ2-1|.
TGTGCCACCAGTGATAGGGGACAGGGTTCAAACAATGAGCAGTTCTTC
CATSDRGQGSNNEQFF
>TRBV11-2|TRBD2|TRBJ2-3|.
TGTGCCAGCAGCTTAGGAACGGGACTAGCGGGAGTTGAGGATACGCAGTATTTT
CASSLGTGLAGVEDTQYF
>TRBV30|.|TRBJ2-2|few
TGTGCCTGCCCTGGGACTAACACCGGGGAGCTGTTTTTT
CACPGTNTGELFF
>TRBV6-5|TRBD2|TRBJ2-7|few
TGTGCCAGCAGTTACTCTCGACTAGCGGGAGGTGACGAGCAGTACTTC
CASSYSRLAGGDEQYF
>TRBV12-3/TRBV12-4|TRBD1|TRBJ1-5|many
TGTGCCAGCAGCGGACAGGGGGTACTCAATCAGCCCCAGCATTTT
CASSGQGVLNQPQHF
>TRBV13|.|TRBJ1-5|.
TGTGCCAGCAGACTGAAGGGTAGCAATCAGCCCCAGCATTTT
CASRLKGSNQPQHF
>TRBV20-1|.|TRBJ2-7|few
TGCAGTGCTATGCTCTGGGGCGAGCAGTACTTC
CSAMLWGEQYF
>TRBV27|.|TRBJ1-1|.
TGTGCCAGCAGTCCAGTCGGGTCGAACACTGAAGCTTTCTTT
CASSPVGSNTEAFF
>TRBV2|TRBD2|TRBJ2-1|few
TGTGCCAGCCTTTCGAGACTAGCGAGATACAATGAGCAGTTCTTC
CASLSRLARYNEQFF
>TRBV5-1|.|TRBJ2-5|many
TGCGCCAGCAGTGCCCAGCGAGGGGAGACCCAGTACTTC
CASSAQRGETQYF
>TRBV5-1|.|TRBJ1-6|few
TGCGCCAGCAGCTTCCGGGACCTATATAATTCACCCCTCCACTTT
CASSFRDLYNSPLHF
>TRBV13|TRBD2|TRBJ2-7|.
TGTGCCAGCAGCCCTAGCGGGAGGATTTCCTACGAGCAGTACTTC
CASSPSGRISYEQYF
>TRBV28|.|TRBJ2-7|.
TGTGCCAGCAGTTTAATGGGTTCGTACGAGCAGTACTTC
CASSLMGSYEQYF
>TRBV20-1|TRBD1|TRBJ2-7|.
TGCAGTGCTACGACAGGGGTGCTGCCATACGAGCAGTACTTC
CSATTGVLPYEQYF
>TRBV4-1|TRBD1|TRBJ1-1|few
TGCGCCAGCAGCCAAAGACAGGGGGACATGAACACTGAAGCTTTCTTT
CASSQRQGDMNTEAFF
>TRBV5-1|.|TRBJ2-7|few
TGCGCCAGCAGCTTGGACCAGGGAATGGAGCAGTACTTC
CASSLDQGMEQYF
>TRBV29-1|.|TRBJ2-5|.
TGCAGCGGGGGGCAGGGGCGGGAGACCCAGTACTTC
CSGGQGRETQYF
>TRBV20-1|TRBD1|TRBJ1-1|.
TGCAGTGGCCGGGGACAGTGGGACACTGAAGCTTTCTTT
CSGRGQWDTEAFF
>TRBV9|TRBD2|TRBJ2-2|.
TGTGCCAGCAGTTACCCGGGAGGGCGCCTTCTCGGGGAGCTGTTTTTT
CASSYPGGRLLGELFF